These 19 T cell receptor beta chains were all obtained from the same sample, sequenced in a study of memory CD8 T cells in hepatitis C reinfection. Time point indicated: peak reinfection, 3 to 8 weeks after reinfection detection. The sorted cells went straight to TCR sequencing with no prior in vitro expansion. The protocol was immunoSEQ multiplex PCR, while the TCRdb copy is restricted to in-frame clones and leaves out a portion. The sample holds 35,000 to 55,000 clones, around 89% seen once. Specimen: naive CD8+ T cells sorted from blood. These receptors were obtained from a man between 18 and 29 years old with hepatitis C virus infection.

The chain couples TRBV28 to TRBJ1-5, with D unclear. V lost 5 bases and J 1 base, leaving 12 bases between the germline ends. The CDR3 totals 15 residues. Looked up from germline, CDR1 is MDHEN and CDR2 is SYDVKM. CDR3 DNA sequence: TGTGCCAGCAGTCTCTACAAGAGGAGCAATCAGCCCCAGCATTTT. This gives the protein CASSLYKRSNQPQHF.

The genes are TRBV7-9 and TRBJ1-1, with D perhaps TRBD1 (6 bases). CDR1 and CDR2 from the germline V gene are SEHNR and FQNEAQ (reference sequence). CDR3 length: 14 amino acids. The V and J ends lost 4 bases and 5 bases respectively, with 14 bases between them. CDR3 sequence reads: CASSSQTGNTEAFF. CDR3 sequence (DNA): TGTGCCAGCAGCTCGCAAACAGGGAATACTGAAGCTTTCTTT.

This chain uses TRBV5-4 with TRBJ2-1; TRBD2 matches 8 bases. This CDR3 is 16 amino acids long. Trimming at V came to 3 bases and at J to 8 bases, leaving 13 bases not matched to a gene. Per germline, CDR1 SGHNT and CDR2 YYREEE (reference sequence). As DNA, the CDR3 is TGTGCCAGCAGCTGGGGGTTTACGGGAGGGCCCGATGAGCAGTTCTTC. It translates to CASSWGFTGGPDEQFF.

This chain joins TRBV6-5 and TRBJ1-3; D is unclear. The CDR3 length is 15 residues. Per the germline V gene, CDR1 is MNHEY and CDR2 is SVGAGI. The V gene lost 6 bases and the J gene lost 6 bases, with 18 bases spanning the gap. The CDR3 protein is CASSPGPEPLNTIYF. The CDR3 region has the DNA TGTGCCAGCAGCCCAGGCCCCGAGCCCTTAAACACCATATATTTT.

The V gene is TRBV4-3, the J gene TRBJ1-2; D may be TRBD1 (6 bases). The germline gives CDR1 LGHNA, CDR2 YSLEER. The CDR3 is made up of 16 amino acids. Trimming took off 4 bases at V and 0 bases at J, with 15 bases between the two ends. The CDR3 region is CASSPTGTPTNYGYTF. CDR3 coding DNA: TGCGCCAGCAGCCCCACAGGGACCCCTACTAACTATGGCTACACCTTC.

The rearrangement uses TRBV27 and TRBJ2-2, with a tentative D call TRBD1 (5 bases). CDR3 length: 15 amino acids. Trimming removed 2 bases from V and 1 base from J, with 8 bases in between. In germline, CDR1 is MNHEY, CDR2 SMNVEV (reference sequence). CDR3 bases: TGTGCCAGCAGTTTAGGGCAGGGGAACACCGGGGAGCTGTTTTTT. This encodes CASSLGQGNTGELFF.

The chain has TRBV19 and TRBJ2-3; TRBD2 matches at 8 bases. The junction had 12 bases not matched to a gene; V was cut back by 5 bases and J by 5 bases. CDR3 length equals 16 residues. Germline V CDR1 and CDR2: LNHDA, SQIVND (reference sequence). CDR3 protein: CASSLQGRSGGDTQYF. The CDR3 DNA reads TGTGCCAGTAGTTTACAGGGCCGGAGCGGGGGAGATACGCAGTATTTT.

CDR3 DNA: TGTGCCAGCAGCCCGTCACTTCCACAGGGGGCAAACTGGTACAATGAGCAGTTCTTC. The encoded protein is CASSPSLPQGANWYNEQFF. The chain links TRBV14 to TRBJ2-1, with 9 bases aligning to TRBD1. The V segment lost 4 bases and the J segment 4 bases; nucleotides outside the gene matches: 17. Germline CDR1 is SGHDN and CDR2 is FVKESK. CDR3 length: 19 amino acids.

The chain combines TRBV27 with TRBJ2-7, with TRBD2 as a possible D gene (6 bases). Germline assignment: CDR1 MNHEY and CDR2 SMNVEV (reference sequence). This CDR3 is built from 13 residues. Deletions cut 8 bases from V and 0 bases from J, with 11 bases between. The chain's CDR3 is CASGRTASYEQYF. CDR3 DNA: TGTGCCAGCGGGAGGACGGCCTCCTACGAGCAGTACTTC.

This clone was seen a handful of times. The chain links TRBV29-1 to TRBJ2-2; tentative D call: TRBD1 (5 bases). V was trimmed by 5 bases and J by 6 bases, leaving 10 bases between them. Germline lookup yields CDR1 SQVTM and CDR2 ANQGSEA. The CDR3 is made up of 12 amino acids. CDR3 region: CSVQGYAGELFF. CDR3 nucleotide sequence: TGCAGCGTTCAGGGTTATGCCGGGGAGCTGTTTTTT.

This clone appeared a few times. J is TRBJ1-5 and V is TRBV10-3, with 9 bases lining up with TRBD1. The CDR3 contains 14 residues. V lost 7 bases to trimming and J lost 4 bases; unmatched junction nucleotides: 5. In germline, CDR1 is ENHRY, CDR2 SYGVKD. CDR3 sequence reads: CAIKETGGNQPQHF. CDR3 coding DNA: TGTGCCATCAAGGAGACAGGGGGGAATCAGCCCCAGCATTTT.

This clone was counted a single time. The chain combines TRBV7-8 with TRBJ2-7; maybe TRBD2 (5 bases). The length of the CDR3 is 14 residues. Germline V gene sequence: CDR1 SGHVS, CDR2 FQNEAQ. The V and J ends lost 1 base and 3 bases respectively, with 10 bases between them. The CDR3 DNA reads TGTGCCAGCAGCTTAGAGGTAGGAGGCTACGAGCAGTACTTC. The encoded protein is CASSLEVGGYEQYF.

This clone was detected once. The chain couples TRBV5-6 to TRBJ2-5, with 11 bases that match TRBD1. The CDR3 extends over 15 amino acids. The trim removed 0 bases at V and 4 bases at J, leaving 2 bases unmatched. Germline loops: CDR1 SGHDT, CDR2 YYEEEE. In nucleotides, the CDR3 is TGTGCCAGCAGCTTGGGGACAGGGGGCGGAGAGACCCAGTACTTC. It encodes CASSLGTGGGETQYF.

This clone was detected a few times. The chain carries TRBV28 and TRBJ2-7, with D perhaps TRBD2 (6 bases). The CDR3 runs to 13 residues. Per the germline V gene, CDR1 is MDHEN and CDR2 is SYDVKM. Trimming took off 4 bases at V and 4 bases at J, with 11 bases between the two ends. In nucleotides, the CDR3 is TGTGCCAGCAGTTGGGGGGTAATTTACGAGCAGTACTTC. This codes for CASSWGVIYEQYF.

This sequence joins TRBV11-2 and TRBJ2-1; 7 bases line up with TRBD2. Germline values: CDR1 SGHAT, CDR2 FQNNGV. The trim removed 2 bases at V and 2 bases at J, leaving 3 bases unmatched. The CDR3 extends over 15 amino acids. The DNA for the CDR3 is TGTGCCAGCAGCTTAATAAGCGGGACCTACAATGAGCAGTTCTTC. Protein: CASSLISGTYNEQFF.

This chain connects TRBV11-2 to TRBJ2-3; TRBD1 might be the D (6 bases). Germline V gives CDR1 SGHAT, CDR2 FQNNGV. This CDR3 contains 18 residues. V lost 3 bases and J 3 bases, leaving 22 bases between the germline ends. This CDR3 reads CASSFTSGAGVGTDTQYF. CDR3 in DNA: TGTGCCAGCAGCTTCACGTCCGGGGCAGGGGTTGGGACAGATACGCAGTATTTT.

This chain joins TRBV4-1 and TRBJ1-1; 8 nucleotides match TRBD1. This CDR3 spans 14 amino acids. The J segment lost 5 bases and the V segment lost 2 bases, leaving 4 bases of the junction unmatched. Germline values: CDR1 MGHRA, CDR2 YSYEKL. The CDR3 here is CASSQPDRETEAFF. The CDR3 coding sequence is TGCGCCAGCAGCCAACCGGACAGGGAAACTGAAGCTTTCTTT.

CDR3 residues: CASSSQGLYNEQFF. CDR3 DNA sequence: TGTGCCAGTAGTTCCCAGGGCCTTTACAATGAGCAGTTCTTC. The chain is built from TRBV19 and TRBJ2-1, with D tentatively TRBD1 (5 bases). This CDR3 is built from 14 residues. The V end lost 5 bases, the J end lost 4 bases, and 12 bases lay between the germline ends. The germline gives CDR1 LNHDA, CDR2 SQIVND (reference sequence).

The V and J genes are TRBV7-9 and TRBJ2-7; D uncertain. The CDR3 runs 14 residues. The germline gives CDR1 SEHNR, CDR2 FQNEAQ (reference sequence). The CDR3 protein is CASSLDPRPYEQYV. The DNA for the CDR3 is TGTGCCAGCAGCTTAGACCCCAGACCCTACGAACAGTACGTC.